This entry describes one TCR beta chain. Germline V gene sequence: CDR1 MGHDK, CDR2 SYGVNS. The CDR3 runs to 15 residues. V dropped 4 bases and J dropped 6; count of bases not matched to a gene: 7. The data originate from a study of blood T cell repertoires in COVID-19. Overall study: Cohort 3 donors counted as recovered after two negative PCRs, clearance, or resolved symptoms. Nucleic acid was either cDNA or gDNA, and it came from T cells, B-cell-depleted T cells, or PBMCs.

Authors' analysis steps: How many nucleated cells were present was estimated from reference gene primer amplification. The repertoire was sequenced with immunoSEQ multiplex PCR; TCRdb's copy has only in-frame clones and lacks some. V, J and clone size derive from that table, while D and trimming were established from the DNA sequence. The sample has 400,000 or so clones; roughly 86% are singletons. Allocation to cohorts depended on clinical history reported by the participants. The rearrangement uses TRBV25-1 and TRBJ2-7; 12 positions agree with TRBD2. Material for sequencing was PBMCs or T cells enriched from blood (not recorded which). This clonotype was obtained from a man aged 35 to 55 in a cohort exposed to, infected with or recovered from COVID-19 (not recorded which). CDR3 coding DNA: TGTGCCAGCAGTGCGCTGACTAGCGGGAGAGGCGAGCAGTACTTC. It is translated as CASSALTSGRGEQYF.